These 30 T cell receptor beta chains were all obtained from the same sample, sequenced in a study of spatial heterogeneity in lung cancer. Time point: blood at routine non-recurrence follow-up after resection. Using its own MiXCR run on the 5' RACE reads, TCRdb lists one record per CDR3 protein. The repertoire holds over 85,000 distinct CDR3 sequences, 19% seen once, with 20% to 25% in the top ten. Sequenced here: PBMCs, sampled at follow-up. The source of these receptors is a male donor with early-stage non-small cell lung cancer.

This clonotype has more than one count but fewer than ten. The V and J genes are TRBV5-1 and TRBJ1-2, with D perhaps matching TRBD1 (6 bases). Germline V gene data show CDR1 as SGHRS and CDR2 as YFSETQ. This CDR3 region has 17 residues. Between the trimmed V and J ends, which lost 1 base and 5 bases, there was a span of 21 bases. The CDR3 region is CASSLMSSGGNVYGYTF. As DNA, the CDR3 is TGCGCCAGCAGCTTGATGAGTTCGGGGGGCAATGTTTATGGCTACACCTTC.

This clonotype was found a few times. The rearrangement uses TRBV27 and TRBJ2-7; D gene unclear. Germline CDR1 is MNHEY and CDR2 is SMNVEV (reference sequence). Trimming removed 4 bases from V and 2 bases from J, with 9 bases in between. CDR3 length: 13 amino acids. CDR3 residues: CASSSYRTYEQYF. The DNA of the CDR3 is TGTGCCAGCAGTTCATATAGAACCTACGAGCAGTACTTC.

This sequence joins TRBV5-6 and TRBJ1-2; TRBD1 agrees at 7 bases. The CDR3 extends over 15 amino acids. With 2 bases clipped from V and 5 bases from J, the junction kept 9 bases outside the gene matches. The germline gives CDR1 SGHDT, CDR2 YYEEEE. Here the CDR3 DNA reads TGTGCCAGCAGCTTAAGGACAGGAGACATATATGGCTACACCTTC. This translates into CASSLRTGDIYGYTF.

The CDR3 DNA is TGCGCCAGCAGGGGACAGGGGATTAGTGAAAAACTGTTTTTT. The encoded protein is CASRGQGISEKLFF. V usage is TRBV5-1 and J usage is TRBJ1-4; 10 bases are a match to TRBD1. The CDR3 runs to 14 residues. Germline V gene lookup returns CDR1 SGHRS and CDR2 YFSETQ. Trimming at V came to 5 bases and at J to 7 bases, leaving 5 bases not matched to a gene. The full variable domain, its missing parts supplied by reference TRBV5-1 and TRBJ1-4, is KAGVTQTPRYLIKTRGQQVTLSCSPISGHRSVSWYQQTPGQGLQFLFEYFSETQRNKGNFPGRFSGRQFSNSRSEMNVSTLELGDSALYLCASRGQGISEKLFFGSGTQLSVL.

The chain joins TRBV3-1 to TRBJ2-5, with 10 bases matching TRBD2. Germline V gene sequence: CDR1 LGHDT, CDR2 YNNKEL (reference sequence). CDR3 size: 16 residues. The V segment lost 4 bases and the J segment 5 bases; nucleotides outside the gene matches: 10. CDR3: CASSPAGTSVGETQYF. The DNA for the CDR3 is TGTGCCAGCAGCCCGGCCGGGACTAGCGTTGGCGAGACCCAGTACTTC.

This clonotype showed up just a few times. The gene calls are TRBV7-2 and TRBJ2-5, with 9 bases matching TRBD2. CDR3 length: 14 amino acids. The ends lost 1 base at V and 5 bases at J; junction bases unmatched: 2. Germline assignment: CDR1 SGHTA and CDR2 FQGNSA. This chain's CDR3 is CASSLGGRVETQYF. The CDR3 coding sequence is TGTGCCAGCAGCTTAGGCGGGAGGGTGGAGACCCAGTACTTC.

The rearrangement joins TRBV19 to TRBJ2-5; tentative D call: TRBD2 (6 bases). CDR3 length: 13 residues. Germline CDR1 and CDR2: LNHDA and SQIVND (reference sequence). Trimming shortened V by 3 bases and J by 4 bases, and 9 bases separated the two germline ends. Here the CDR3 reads CASSMGLLETQYF. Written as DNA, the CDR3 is TGTGCCAGTAGTATGGGACTGCTAGAGACCCAGTACTTC.

The chain's CDR3 is CASSQPHYGYTF. CDR3 DNA sequence: TGTGCCAGCAGCCAGCCCCACTATGGCTACACCTTC. This chain connects TRBV3-1 to TRBJ1-2, with D uncertain. The CDR3 is 12 amino acids. Germline V gene data show CDR1 as LGHDT and CDR2 as YNNKEL (reference sequence). V gave up 3 bases and J gave up 3 bases, with 5 bases separating them.

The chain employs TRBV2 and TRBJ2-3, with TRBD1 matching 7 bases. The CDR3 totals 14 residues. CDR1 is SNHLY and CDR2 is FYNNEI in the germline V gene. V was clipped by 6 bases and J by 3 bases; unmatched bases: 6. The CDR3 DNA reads TGTGCCAGCAGAACCGGGACAGTGACAGATACGCAGTATTTT. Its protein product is CASRTGTVTDTQYF.

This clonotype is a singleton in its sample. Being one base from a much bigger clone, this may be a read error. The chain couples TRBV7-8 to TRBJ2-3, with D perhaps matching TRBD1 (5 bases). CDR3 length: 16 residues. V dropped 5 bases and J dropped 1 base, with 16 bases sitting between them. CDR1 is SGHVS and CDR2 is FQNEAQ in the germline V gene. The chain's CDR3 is CASSTRALAGTDTQYF. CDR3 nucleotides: TGTGCCAGCAGCACCAGGGCCTTGGCGGGCACAGATACGCAGTATTTT.

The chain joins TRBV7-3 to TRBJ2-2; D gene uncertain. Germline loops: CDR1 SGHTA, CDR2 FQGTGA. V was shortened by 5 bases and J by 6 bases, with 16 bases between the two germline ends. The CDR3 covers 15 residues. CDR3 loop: CASSPSLGQAGELFF. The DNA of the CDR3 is TGTGCCAGCAGCCCAAGCTTAGGGCAAGCCGGGGAGCTGTTTTTT. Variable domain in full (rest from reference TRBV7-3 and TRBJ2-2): GAGVSQTPSNKVTEKGKYVELRCDPISGHTALYWYRQSLGQGPEFLIYFQGTGAADDSGLPNDRFFAVRPEGSVSTLKIQRTERGDSAVYLCASSPSLGQAGELFFGEGSRLTVL.

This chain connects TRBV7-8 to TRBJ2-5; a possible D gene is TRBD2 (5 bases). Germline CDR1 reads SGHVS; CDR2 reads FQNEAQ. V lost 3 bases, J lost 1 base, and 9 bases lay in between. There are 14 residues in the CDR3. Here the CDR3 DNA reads TGTGCCAGCAGCTTTCGAGGGCCCCAAGAGACCCAGTACTTC. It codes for CASSFRGPQETQYF.

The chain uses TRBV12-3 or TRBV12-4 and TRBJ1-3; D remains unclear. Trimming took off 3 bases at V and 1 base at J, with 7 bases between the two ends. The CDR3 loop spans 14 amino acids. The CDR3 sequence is CASSFRGSGNTIYF. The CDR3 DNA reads TGTGCCAGCAGTTTTCGGGGATCTGGAAACACCATATATTTT.

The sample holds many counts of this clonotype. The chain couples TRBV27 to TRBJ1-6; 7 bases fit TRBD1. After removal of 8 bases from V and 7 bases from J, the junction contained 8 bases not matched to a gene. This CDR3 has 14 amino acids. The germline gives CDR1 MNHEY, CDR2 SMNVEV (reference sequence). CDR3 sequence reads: CASGPGQKNSPLHF. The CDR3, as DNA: TGTGCCAGCGGACCGGGACAGAAAAATTCACCCCTCCACTTT.

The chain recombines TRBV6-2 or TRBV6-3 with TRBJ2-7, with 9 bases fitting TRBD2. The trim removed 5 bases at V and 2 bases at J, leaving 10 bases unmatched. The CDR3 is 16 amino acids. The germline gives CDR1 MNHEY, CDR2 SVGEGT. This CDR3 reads CASSPQGSGRTYEQYF. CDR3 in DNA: TGTGCCAGCAGTCCCCAAGGTAGCGGGAGAACCTACGAGCAGTACTTC.

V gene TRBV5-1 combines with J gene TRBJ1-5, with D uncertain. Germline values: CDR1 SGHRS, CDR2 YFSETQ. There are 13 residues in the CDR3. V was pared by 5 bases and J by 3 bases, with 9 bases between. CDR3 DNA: TGCGCCAGCAGTTCGGGTTCCAATCAGCCCCAGCATTTT. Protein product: CASSSGSNQPQHF.

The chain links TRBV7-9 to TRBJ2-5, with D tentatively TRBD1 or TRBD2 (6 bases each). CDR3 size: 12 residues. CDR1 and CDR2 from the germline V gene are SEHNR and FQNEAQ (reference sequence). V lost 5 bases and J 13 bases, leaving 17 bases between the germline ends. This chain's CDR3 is CASSQGGTSLYF. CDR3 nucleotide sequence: TGTGCCAGCAGCCAAGGGGGTACTAGCCTGTACTTC.

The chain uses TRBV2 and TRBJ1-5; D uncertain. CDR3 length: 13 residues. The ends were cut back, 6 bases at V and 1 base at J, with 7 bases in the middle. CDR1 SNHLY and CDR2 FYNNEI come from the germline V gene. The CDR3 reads CASRQWSNQPQHF. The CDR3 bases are TGTGCCAGCAGACAATGGAGCAATCAGCCCCAGCATTTT.

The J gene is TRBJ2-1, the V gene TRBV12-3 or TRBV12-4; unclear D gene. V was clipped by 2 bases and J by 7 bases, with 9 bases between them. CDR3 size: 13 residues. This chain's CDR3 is CASSLWSFNEQFF. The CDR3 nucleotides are TGTGCCAGCAGTTTATGGTCCTTTAATGAGCAGTTCTTC.

Here the CDR3 reads CASSLVLAGGQETQYF. In nucleotides, the CDR3 is TGTGCCAGCAGCTTAGTCCTAGCGGGGGGACAAGAGACCCAGTACTTC. The J gene is TRBJ2-5, the V gene TRBV7-2; 11 bases line up with TRBD2. CDR3 length equals 16 residues. Germline V gives CDR1 SGHTA, CDR2 FQGNSA. The V gene end was trimmed by 1 base and the J gene end by 2 bases; junction bases not matched to a gene: 3.

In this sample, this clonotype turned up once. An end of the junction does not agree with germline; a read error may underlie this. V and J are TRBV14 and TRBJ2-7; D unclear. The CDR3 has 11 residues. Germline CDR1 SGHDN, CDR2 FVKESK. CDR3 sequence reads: CASSQDLIPHF. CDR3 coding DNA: TGTGCCAGCAGCCAAGATCTGATCCCCCACTTC.

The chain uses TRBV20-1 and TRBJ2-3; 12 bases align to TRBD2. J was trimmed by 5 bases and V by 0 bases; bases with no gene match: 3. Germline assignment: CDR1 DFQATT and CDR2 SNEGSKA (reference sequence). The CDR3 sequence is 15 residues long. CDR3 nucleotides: TGCAGTGCTAGAGATCCTAGCGGGGGGGAAGATACGCAGTATTTT. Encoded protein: CSARDPSGGEDTQYF.

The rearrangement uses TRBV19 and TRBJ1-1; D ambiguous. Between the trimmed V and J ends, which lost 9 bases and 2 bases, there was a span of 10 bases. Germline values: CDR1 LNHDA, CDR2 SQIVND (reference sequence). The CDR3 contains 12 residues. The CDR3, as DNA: TGTGCCAGCGGACTTCCTAACACTGAAGCTTTCTTT. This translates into CASGLPNTEAFF.

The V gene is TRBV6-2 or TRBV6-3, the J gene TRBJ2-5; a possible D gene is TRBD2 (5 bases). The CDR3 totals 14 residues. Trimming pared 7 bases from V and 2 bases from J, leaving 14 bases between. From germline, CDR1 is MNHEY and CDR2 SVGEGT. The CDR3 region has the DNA TGTGCCAGCAAACGGGATTTATGGCAAGAGACCCAGTACTTC. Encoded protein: CASKRDLWQETQYF.

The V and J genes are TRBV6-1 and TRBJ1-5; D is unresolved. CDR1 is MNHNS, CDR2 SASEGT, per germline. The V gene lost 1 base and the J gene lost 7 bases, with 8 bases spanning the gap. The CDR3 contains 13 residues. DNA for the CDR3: TGTGCCAGCAGTGAAGATTGGGGACAGCCCCAGCATTTT. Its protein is CASSEDWGQPQHF.

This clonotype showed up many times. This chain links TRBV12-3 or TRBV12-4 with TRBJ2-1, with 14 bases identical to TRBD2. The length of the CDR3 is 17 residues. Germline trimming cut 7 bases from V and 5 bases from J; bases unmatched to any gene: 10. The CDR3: CASTPTSGRAGHNEQFF. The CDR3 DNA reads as TGTGCCAGCACCCCGACTAGCGGGAGGGCCGGGCACAATGAGCAGTTCTTC.

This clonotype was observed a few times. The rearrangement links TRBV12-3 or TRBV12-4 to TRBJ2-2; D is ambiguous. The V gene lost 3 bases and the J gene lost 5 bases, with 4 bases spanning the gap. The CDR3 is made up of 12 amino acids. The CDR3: CASSLGTGELFF. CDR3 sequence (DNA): TGTGCCAGCAGTTTGGGTACCGGGGAGCTGTTTTTT.

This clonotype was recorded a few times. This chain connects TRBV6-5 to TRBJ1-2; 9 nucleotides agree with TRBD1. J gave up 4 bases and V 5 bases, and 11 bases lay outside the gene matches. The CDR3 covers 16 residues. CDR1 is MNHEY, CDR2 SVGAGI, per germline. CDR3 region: CASSPFMGQGTYGYTF. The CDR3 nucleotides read TGTGCCAGCAGTCCTTTTATGGGACAGGGTACCTATGGCTACACCTTC.

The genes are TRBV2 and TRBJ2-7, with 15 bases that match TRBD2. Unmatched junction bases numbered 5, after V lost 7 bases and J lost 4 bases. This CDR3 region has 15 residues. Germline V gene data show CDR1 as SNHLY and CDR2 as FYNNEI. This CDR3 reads CASMNGLAGGYEQYF. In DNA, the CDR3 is TGTGCCAGCATGAATGGACTAGCGGGAGGGTACGAGCAGTACTTC.

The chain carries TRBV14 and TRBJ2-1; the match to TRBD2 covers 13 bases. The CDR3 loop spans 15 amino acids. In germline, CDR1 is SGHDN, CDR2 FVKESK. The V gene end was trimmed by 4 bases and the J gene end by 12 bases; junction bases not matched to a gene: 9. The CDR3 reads CASSLGLAGEWVQFF. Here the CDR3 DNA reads TGTGCCAGCAGCCTCGGACTAGCGGGAGAGTGGGTGCAGTTCTTC.